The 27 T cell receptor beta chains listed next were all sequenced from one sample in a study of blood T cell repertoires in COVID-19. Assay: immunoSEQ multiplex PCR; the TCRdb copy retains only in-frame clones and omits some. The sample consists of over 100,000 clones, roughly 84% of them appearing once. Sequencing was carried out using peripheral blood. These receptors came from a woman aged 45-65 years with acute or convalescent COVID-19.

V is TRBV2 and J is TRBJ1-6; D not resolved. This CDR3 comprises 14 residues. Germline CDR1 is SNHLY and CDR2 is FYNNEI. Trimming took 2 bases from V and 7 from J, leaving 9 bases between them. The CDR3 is CASSERSSNSPLHF. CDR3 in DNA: TGTGCCAGCAGTGAACGGTCCTCCAATTCACCCCTCCACTTT.

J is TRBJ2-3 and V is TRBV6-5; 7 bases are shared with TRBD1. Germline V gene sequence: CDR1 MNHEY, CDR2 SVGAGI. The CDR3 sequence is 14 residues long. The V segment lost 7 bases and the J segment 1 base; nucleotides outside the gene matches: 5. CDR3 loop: CASNPGGGTDTQYF. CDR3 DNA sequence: TGTGCCAGCAACCCAGGGGGAGGCACAGATACGCAGTATTTT.

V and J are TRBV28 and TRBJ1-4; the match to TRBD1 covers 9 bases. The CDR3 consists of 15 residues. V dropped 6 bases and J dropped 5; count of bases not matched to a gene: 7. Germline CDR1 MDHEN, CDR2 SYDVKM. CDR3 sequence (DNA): TGTGCCAGCAGCCCCCGGGACAGGGTCAATGAAAAACTGTTTTTT. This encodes CASSPRDRVNEKLFF.

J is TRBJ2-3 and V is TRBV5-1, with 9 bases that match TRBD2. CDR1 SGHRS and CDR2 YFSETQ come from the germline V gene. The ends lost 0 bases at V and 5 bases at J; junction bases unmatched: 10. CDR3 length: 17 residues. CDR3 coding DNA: TGCGCCAGCAGCTTGGCTTATAGCGGGGGTGGAAAAGATACGCAGTATTTT. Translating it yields CASSLAYSGGGKDTQYF.

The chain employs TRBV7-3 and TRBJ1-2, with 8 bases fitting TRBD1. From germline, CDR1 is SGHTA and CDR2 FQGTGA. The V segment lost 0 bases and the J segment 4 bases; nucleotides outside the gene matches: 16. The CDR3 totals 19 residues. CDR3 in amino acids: CASSLTDSLTGQGGYGYTF. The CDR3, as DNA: TGTGCCAGCAGCTTAACGGATTCGTTGACTGGACAGGGTGGCTATGGCTACACCTTC.

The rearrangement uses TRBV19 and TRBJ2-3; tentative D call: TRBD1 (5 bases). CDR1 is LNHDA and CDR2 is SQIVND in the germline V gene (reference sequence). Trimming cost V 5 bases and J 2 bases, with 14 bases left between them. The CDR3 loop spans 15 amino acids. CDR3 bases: TGTGCCAGTAGTCTACCGCGACAGCCCACAGATACGCAGTATTTT. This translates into CASSLPRQPTDTQYF. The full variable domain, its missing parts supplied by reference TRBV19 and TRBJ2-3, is DGGITQSPKYLFRKEGQNVTLSCEQNLNHDAMYWYRQDPGQGLRLIYYSQIVNDFQKGDIAEGYSVSREKKESFPLTVTSAQKNPTAFYLCASSLPRQPTDTQYFGPGTRLTVL.

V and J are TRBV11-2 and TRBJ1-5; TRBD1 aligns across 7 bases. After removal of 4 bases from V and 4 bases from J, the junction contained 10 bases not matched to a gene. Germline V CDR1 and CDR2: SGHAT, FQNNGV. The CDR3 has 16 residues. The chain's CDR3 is CASSSDGDRVNQPQHF. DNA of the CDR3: TGTGCCAGCAGCTCTGACGGCGACAGGGTGAATCAGCCCCAGCATTTT.

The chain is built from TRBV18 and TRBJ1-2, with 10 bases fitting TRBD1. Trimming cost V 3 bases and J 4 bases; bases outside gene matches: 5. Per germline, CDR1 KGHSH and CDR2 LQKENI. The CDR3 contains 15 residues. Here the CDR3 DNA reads TGTGCCAGCTCACCGGGACAGGGGACACTCTATGGCTACACCTTC. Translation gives CASSPGQGTLYGYTF.

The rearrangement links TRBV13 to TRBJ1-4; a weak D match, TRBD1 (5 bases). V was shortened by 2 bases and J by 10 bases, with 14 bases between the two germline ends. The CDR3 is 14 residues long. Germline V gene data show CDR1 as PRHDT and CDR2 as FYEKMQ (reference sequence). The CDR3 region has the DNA TGTGCCAGCAGCTTAAATCTCGGGGGAGGAAAACTGTTTTTT. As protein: CASSLNLGGGKLFF.

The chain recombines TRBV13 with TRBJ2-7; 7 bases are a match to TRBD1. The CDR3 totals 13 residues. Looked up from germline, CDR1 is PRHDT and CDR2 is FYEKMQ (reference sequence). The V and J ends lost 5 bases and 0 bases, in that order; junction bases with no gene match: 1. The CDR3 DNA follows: TGTGCCAGCAGCCGGGACAGCTCCTACGAGCAGTACTTC. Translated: CASSRDSSYEQYF.

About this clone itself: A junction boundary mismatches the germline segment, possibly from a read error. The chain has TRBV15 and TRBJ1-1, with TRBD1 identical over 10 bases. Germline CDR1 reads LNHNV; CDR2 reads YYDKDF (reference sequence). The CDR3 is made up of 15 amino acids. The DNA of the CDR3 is TGTGCCACCAGTAGAGGCGGGACAGGGGTCACTGAAGCTTTCTTT. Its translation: CATSRGGTGVTEAFF. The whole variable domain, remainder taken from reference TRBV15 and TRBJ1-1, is DAMVIQNPRYQVTQFGKPVTLSCSQTLNHNVMYWYQQKSSQAPKLLFHYYDKDFNNEADTPDNFQSRRPNTSFCFLDIRSPGLGDTAMYLCATSRGGTGVTEAFFGQGTRLTVV.

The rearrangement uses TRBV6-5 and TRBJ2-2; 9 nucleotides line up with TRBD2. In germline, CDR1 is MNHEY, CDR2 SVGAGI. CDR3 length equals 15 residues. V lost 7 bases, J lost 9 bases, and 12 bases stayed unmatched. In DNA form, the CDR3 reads TGTGCCAGCATCGAGGTGAGACTAGCGGCGCGGGAGCTGTTTTTT. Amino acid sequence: CASIEVRLAARELFF.

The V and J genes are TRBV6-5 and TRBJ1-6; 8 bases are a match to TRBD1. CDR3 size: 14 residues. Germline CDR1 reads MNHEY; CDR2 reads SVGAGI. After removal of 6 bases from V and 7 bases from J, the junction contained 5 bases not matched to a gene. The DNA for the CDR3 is TGTGCCAGCAGGGGGACAGGAGAAAATTCACCCCTCCACTTT. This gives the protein CASRGTGENSPLHF.

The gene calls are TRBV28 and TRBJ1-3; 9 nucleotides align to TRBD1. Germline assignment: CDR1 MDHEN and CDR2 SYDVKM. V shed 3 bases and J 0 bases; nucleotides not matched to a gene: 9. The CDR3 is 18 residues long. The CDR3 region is CASSFPRDRGSSGNTIYF. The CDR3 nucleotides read TGTGCCAGCAGTTTCCCCCGAGACAGGGGGAGCTCTGGAAACACCATATATTTT.

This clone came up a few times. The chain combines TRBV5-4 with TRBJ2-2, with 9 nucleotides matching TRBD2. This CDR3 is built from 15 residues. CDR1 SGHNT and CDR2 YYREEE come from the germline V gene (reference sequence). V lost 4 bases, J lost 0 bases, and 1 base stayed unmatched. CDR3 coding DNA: TGTGCCAGCAGCCTAGCGGGGACGAACACCGGGGAGCTGTTTTTT. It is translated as CASSLAGTNTGELFF. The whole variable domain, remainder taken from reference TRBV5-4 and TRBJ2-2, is ETGVTQSPTHLIKTRGQQVTLRCSSQSGHNTVSWYQQALGQGPQFIFQYYREEENGRGNFPPRFSGLQFPNYSSELNVNALELDDSALYLCASSLAGTNTGELFFGEGSRLTVL.

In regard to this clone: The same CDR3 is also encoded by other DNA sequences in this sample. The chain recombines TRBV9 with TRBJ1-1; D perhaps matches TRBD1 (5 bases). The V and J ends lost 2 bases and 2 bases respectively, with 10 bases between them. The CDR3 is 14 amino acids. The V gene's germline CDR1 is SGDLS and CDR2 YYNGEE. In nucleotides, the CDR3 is TGTGCCAGCAGCGTTACAGGTGCCAACACTGAAGCTTTCTTT. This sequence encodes CASSVTGANTEAFF.

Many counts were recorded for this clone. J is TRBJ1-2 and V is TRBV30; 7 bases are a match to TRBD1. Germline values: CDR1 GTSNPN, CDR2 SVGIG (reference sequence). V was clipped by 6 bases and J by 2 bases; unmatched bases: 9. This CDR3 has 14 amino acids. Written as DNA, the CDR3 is TGTGCCTGTAAATCTCACAGGGGAAACTATGGCTACACCTTC. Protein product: CACKSHRGNYGYTF.

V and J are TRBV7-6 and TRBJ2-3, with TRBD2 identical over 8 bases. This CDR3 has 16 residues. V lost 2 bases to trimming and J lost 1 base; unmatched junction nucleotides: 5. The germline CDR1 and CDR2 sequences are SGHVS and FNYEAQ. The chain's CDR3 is CASSLNQLAGTDTQYF. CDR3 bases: TGTGCCAGCAGCTTAAATCAACTAGCGGGCACAGATACGCAGTATTTT.

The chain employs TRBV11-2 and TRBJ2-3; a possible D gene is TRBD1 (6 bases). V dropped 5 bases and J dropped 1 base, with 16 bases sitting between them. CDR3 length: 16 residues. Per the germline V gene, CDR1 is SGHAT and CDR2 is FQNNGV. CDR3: CASSHTSGHRTDTQYF. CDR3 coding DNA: TGTGCCAGCAGCCACACCTCGGGACACCGCACAGATACGCAGTATTTT.

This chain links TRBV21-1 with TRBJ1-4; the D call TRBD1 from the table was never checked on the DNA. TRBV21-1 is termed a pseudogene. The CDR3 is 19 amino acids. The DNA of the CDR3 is TGTGCCAGCAGCAAAGAAGGGGGAACAGGGGGCGGGAAGGATGAAAAACTGTTTTTT. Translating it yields CASSKEGGTGGGKDEKLFF.

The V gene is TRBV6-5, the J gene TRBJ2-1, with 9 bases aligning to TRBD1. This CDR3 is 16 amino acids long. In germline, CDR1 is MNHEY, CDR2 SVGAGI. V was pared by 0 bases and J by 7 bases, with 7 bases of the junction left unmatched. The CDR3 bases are TGTGCCAGCAGTTACTCGGGTGGGACAGGGAGGAATGAGCAGTTCTTC. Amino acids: CASSYSGGTGRNEQFF.

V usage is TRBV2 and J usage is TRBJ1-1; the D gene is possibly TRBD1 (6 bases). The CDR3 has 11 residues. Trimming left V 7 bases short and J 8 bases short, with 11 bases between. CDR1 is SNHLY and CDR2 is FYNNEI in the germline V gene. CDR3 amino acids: CASTIRGEAFF. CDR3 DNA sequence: TGTGCCAGCACCATCAGGGGAGAAGCTTTCTTT.

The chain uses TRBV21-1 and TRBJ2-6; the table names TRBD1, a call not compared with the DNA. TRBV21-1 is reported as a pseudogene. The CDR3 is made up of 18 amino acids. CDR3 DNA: TGTGCCAGCAGCAAAGAGGACAGGGAAATCGGTGGGGCCAACGTCCTGACTTTC. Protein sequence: CASSKEDREIGGANVLTF.

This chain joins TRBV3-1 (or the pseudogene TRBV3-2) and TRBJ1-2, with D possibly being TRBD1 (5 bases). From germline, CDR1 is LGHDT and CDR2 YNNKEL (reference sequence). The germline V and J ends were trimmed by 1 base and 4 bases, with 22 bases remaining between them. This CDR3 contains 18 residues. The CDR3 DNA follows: TGTGCCAGCAGCCAAGGTGGCAGTGTGGGCTGGGGCTCCTATGGCTACACCTTC. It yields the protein CASSQGGSVGWGSYGYTF.

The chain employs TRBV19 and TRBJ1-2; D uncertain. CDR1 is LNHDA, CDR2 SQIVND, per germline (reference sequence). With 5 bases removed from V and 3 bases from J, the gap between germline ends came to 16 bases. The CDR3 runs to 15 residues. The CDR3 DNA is TGTGCCAGTAGTCACCCTCGTGAGGGATACTATGGCTACACCTTC. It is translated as CASSHPREGYYGYTF.

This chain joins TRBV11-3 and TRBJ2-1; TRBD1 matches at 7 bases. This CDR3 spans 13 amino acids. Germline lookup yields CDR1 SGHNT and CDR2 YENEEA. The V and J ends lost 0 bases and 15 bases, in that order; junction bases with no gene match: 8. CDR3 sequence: CASSLDGRQGPFF. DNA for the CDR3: TGTGCCAGCAGCTTAGATGGGAGACAGGGTCCGTTCTTC. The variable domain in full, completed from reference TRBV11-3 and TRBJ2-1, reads EAGVVQSPRYKIIEKKQPVAFWCNPISGHNTLYWYLQNLGQGPELLIRYENEEAVDDSQLPKDRFSAERLKGVDSTLKIQPAELGDSAVYLCASSLDGRQGPFFGPGTRLTVL.

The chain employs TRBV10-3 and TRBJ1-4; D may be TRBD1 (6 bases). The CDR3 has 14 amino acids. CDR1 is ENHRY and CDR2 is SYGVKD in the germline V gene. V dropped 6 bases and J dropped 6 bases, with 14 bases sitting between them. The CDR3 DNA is TGTGCCATCAGCAAACAGGGAGAAGATGAAAAACTGTTTTTT. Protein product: CAISKQGEDEKLFF.